This T cell receptor (beta chain) was captured by sequencing in a study of shared clonotypes between healthy human individuals. Overall study results and limits: When naive CD4 clonotypes were compared across a handful of donors, roughly 4.9% were shared.

Subsets obtained from CD4+ cells comprised CD45RA+ naive and CD45RA-negative memory cells. A note on this clone: Antigen specificity is unknown.

The germline V gene has CDR1 ENHRY and CDR2 SYGVKD. The ends lost 6 bases at V and 3 bases at J; junction bases unmatched: 6. This CDR3 contains 15 residues. 200 to 250 ng DNA, around 30,000 T cell genomes, went into each sorted-subset replicate PCR. Per the authors' pipeline: ImmunoSEQ junction-only sequences lacked quality scores, so their filtering differed. Clones were sequenced by immunoSEQ multiplex PCR, and TCRdb holds only the in-frame ones, with some missing. The V and J calls and clone size come from that table; D and trimming were worked out from the DNA. The table records 1,400,000 or so clones, approximately 98.5% of them present only once.

The sample taken for sequencing was naive CD4+ T cells sorted from blood. This sample's subset: CD45RA+ positively selected. This sequence joins TRBV10-3 and TRBJ2-3; 10 bases agree with TRBD2. The receptor comes from a man aged 25 to 45 in good health. CDR3 sequence (DNA): TGTGCCATCAGGGTGGGTAGCGGGGGGACAGATACGCAGTATTTT. As protein: CAIRVGSGGTDTQYF.